This is a list of T cell receptor beta chains from one sample in a study of blood T cells in healthy people across ages. Each CDR3 protein is one row after TCRdb ran MiXCR on the 5' RACE reads. Found here are 600,000 to 850,000 distinct CDR3 sequences, approximately 43% of them singletons; the top ten hold roughly 20%. The sample was blood. The receptors shown here come from a woman aged 60-75 years in good health. The CDR3 runs from the conserved cysteine through the conserved F or W. Fields, in order: V gene, J gene, clone size, D gene, CDR3 DNA, CDR3 protein. D genes are given only for firm matches. Not all rows give a size; the values are once, few, many and, for expanded clones, a class.

>TRBV6-5|TRBJ2-7|few|.
TGTGCCAGCAGAACCTTAGCTACACCCTACGAGCAGTACTTC
CASRTLATPYEQYF
>TRBV28|TRBJ2-4|.|.
TGTGCCAGCAGCCGACAGGGAGGGAAAAACATTCAGTACTTC
CASSRQGGKNIQYF
>TRBV12-3/TRBV12-4|TRBJ1-1|.|.
TGTGCCAGCAGTTTTGATCAGGGAAGGTCTGAAGCTTTCTTT
CASSFDQGRSEAFF
>TRBV20-1|TRBJ2-1|.|TRBD2
TGCAGTGCTCCCCGTCTGAGCGGGGGGGCCTCTGGTGAGCAGTTCTTC
CSAPRLSGGASGEQFF
>TRBV6-5|TRBJ1-2|.|TRBD1
TGTGCCAGCAGTTACACAGGGGGTGGCTACACCTTC
CASSYTGGGYTF
>TRBV5-5|TRBJ2-7|.|.
TGTGCCAGCACCGCTATCTGGGGAATCACCTACGAGCAGTACTTC
CASTAIWGITYEQYF
>TRBV10-2|TRBJ1-6|.|.
TGCGCCAGCAGTGAGGGGGGCAGTGAATCACCCCTCCACTTT
CASSEGGSESPLHF
>TRBV14|TRBJ2-5|.|TRBD1
TGTGCCAGCAGCCCCCGGCGGACAGGGAGCGAGACCCAGTACTTC
CASSPRRTGSETQYF
>TRBV25-1|TRBJ2-7|many|.
TGTGCCAGCAGTGAATACTCCTTTTACGAGCAGTACTTC
CASSEYSFYEQYF
>TRBV4-1|TRBJ2-7|.|TRBD2
TGCGCCAGCAGCCAAGGGACTAGCGGAGAGGGTTACGAGCAGTACTTC
CASSQGTSGEGYEQYF
>TRBV7-2|TRBJ1-4|.|TRBD1
TGTGCCAGTCGAACAGGGGGCGGAGAAAAACTGTTTTTT
CASRTGGGEKLFF
>TRBV6-5|TRBJ1-2|few|.
TGTGCCAGCAGTTATAAGGGGCTTGGCTACACCTTC
CASSYKGLGYTF
>TRBV27|TRBJ1-2|few|TRBD1
TGTGCCAGCAGTGCCTTAGGGGACAGGAGCAGGGGAAACTATGGCTACACCTTC
CASSALGDRSRGNYGYTF
>TRBV20-1|TRBJ2-1|.|TRBD2
TGCAGTGCTCCCACAATAGCGGGGGGGTGGGAGCAGTTCTTC
CSAPTIAGGWEQFF
>TRBV6-2/TRBV6-3|TRBJ1-4|.|.
TGTGCCAGCAGTTCGCGACAAGGCGTACTGTTTTTT
CASSSRQGVLFF
>TRBV7-3|TRBJ1-1|few|.
TGTGCCAGCAGCTCCCAAGGGGCCACTGAAGCTTTCTTT
CASSSQGATEAFF
>TRBV9|TRBJ2-3|many|TRBD2
TGTGCCAGCGCCAGGACCAGCGGGGGATTGGCAGATACGCAGTATTTT
CASARTSGGLADTQYF
>TRBV20-1|TRBJ2-5|.|.
TGCAGTGCTAGAGATCAGGGGCGTGTGGGCATACAAGAGACCCAGTACTTC
CSARDQGRVGIQETQYF
>TRBV7-6|TRBJ2-1|.|TRBD2
TGTGCCAGCAGCTGGAAGCCAGGACTAGCGGGAGGGGATGAGCGGTTCTTC
CASSWKPGLAGGDERFF
>TRBV20-1|TRBJ2-3|.|.
TGCAGTGCTAGCTGGGTTACTAGCACAGATACGCAGTATTTT
CSASWVTSTDTQYF
>TRBV20-1|TRBJ1-2|.|.
TGCAGTGCTAGAGATCTCCGGATTGAGGGCTACACCTTC
CSARDLRIEGYTF
>TRBV7-9|TRBJ2-7|.|.
TGTGCCAGCAGCTTATTTTTAGCGGACACCTACGAGCAGTACTTC
CASSLFLADTYEQYF
>TRBV7-8|TRBJ2-7|few|.
TGTGCCAGCAGCTCAGGGGCCAGTATCTACGAGCAGTACTTC
CASSSGASIYEQYF
>TRBV29-1|TRBJ2-7|once|TRBD2
TGCAGCGTTGAAGATAGCGGGAGAAGGGACGAGCAGTACTTC
CSVEDSGRRDEQYF
>TRBV18|TRBJ1-5|few|.
TGTGCCAGCTCACCATGGTATAATCAGCCCCAGCATTTT
CASSPWYNQPQHF
>TRBV20-1|TRBJ2-1|few|.
TGCAGTGCAAAACGGGGGGCCAATGAGCAGTTCTTC
CSAKRGANEQFF
>TRBV6-2/TRBV6-3|TRBJ2-5|few|.
TGTGCCAGCAGTTACTCCAGGGCTAGCGGACAGCTGGAAGAGACCCAGTACTTC
CASSYSRASGQLEETQYF
>TRBV30|TRBJ2-1|few|TRBD2
TGTGCCTGGAGTACGAGCGGGGGGCCGTACAATGAGCAGTTCTTC
CAWSTSGGPYNEQFF
>TRBV6-2/TRBV6-3|TRBJ1-1|.|TRBD1
TGTCCCAGCAACCCCGGGACAGGGTTGACTGAAGCTTTCTTT
CPSNPGTGLTEAFF
>TRBV7-9|TRBJ2-2|.|.
TGTGCCAGCAGCTTAGACCGGCTAGTAAAGCTGTTTTTT
CASSLDRLVKLFF
>TRBV7-9|TRBJ2-3|.|.
TGTGCCAGCAGCCCCGGGGACTTTGATACGCAGTATTTT
CASSPGDFDTQYF
>TRBV7-2|TRBJ2-1|.|.
TGTGCCAGCAGCTGGGGGCACCAAGAGACCCAGTTCTTC
CASSWGHQETQFF
>TRBV29-1|TRBJ2-1|many|TRBD2
TGCAGCGTTACCCTAGCGGGGTTTTTAAATGAGCAGTTCTTC
CSVTLAGFLNEQFF
>TRBV20-1|TRBJ2-5|.|.
TGCAGTGCTACGGAGGGAGTGAGGCAAGAGACCCAGTACTTC
CSATEGVRQETQYF
>TRBV10-2|TRBJ2-1|.|.
TGCGCCAGCAGTGAGGACTCCTACGAGCAGTTCTTC
CASSEDSYEQFF
>TRBV7-3|TRBJ2-7|.|TRBD1
TGTGCCAGCAGCTTAAACCCTGGGCCAGGGGGCGCGTACGAGCAGTACTTC
CASSLNPGPGGAYEQYF
>TRBV3-1|TRBJ2-1|.|.
TGTGCCAGCAGCCAAGATCAGAGTTTCGCCGGTGAGCAGTTCTTC
CASSQDQSFAGEQFF